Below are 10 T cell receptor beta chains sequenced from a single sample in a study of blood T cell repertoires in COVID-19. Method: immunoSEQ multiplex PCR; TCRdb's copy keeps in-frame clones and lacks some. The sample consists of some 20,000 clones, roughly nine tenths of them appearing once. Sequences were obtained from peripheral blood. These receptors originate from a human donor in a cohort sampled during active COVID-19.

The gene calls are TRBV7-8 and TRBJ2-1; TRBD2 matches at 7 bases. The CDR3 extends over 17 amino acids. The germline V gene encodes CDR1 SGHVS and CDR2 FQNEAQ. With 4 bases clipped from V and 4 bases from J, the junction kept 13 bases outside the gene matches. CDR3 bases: TGTGCCAGCAGCTCGCGAACCGGGCAGCGGGGTTACAATGAGCAGTTCTTC. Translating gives CASSSRTGQRGYNEQFF.

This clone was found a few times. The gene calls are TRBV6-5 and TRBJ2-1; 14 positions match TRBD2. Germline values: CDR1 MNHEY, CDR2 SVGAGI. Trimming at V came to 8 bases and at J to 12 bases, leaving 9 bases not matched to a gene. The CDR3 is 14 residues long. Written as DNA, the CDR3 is TGTGCCAGCGCCGGGACTAGCGGGAGCCTTGGGCAGTTCTTC. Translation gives CASAGTSGSLGQFF.

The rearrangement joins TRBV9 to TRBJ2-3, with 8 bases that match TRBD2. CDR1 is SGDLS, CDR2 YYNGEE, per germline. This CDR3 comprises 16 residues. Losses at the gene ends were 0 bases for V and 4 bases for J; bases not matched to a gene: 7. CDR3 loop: CASSVEPGGLSDTQYF. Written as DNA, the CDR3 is TGTGCCAGCAGCGTAGAGCCGGGGGGGCTTTCAGATACGCAGTATTTT.

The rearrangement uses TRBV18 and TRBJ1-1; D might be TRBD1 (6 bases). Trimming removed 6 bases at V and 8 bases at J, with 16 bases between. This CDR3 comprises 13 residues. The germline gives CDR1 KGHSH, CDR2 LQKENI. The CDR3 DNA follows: TGTGCCAGCTCGAGCCAGGGGTCCAACGAAGCTTTCTTT. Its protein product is CASSSQGSNEAFF.

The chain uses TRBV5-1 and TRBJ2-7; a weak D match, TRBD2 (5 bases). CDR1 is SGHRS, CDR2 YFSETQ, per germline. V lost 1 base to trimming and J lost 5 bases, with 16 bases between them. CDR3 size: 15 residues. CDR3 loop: CASSLFAGAENEQYF. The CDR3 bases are TGCGCCAGCAGCTTGTTTGCGGGTGCAGAGAACGAGCAGTACTTC.

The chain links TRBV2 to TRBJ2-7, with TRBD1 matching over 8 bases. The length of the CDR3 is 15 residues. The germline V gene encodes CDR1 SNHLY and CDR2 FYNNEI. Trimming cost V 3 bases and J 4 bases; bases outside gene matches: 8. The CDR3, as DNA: TGTGCCAGCAGTGATTTAGGAACAGGGGGATACGAGCAGTACTTC. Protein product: CASSDLGTGGYEQYF.

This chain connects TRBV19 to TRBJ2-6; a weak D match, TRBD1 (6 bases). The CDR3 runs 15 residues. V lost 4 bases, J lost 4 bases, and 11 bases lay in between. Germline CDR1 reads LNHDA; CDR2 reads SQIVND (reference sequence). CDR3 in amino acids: CASSTTGNGANVLTF. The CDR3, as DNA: TGTGCCAGTAGTACAACAGGGAACGGGGCCAACGTCCTGACTTTC.

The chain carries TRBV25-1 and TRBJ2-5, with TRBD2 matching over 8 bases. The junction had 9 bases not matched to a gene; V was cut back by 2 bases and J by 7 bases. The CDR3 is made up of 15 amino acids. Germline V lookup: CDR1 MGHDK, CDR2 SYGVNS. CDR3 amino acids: CASSESAGRGLTQYF. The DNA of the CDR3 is TGTGCCAGCAGTGAAAGTGCCGGGAGGGGTCTGACCCAGTACTTC.

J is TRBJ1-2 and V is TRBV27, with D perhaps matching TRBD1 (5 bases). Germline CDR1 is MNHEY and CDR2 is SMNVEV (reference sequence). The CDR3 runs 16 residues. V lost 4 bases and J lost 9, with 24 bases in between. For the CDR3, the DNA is TGTGCCAGCAGTTCGGCAGAAAGGGGCTTAGAGAATAGCTACACCTTC. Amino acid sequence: CASSSAERGLENSYTF.

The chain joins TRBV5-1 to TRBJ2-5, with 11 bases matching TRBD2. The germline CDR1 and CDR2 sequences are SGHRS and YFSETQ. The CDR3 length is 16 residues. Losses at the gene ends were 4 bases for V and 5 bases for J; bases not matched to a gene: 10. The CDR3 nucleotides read TGCGCCAGCAGCGAGGGACTAGCGGAGAGCCTCGAGACCCAGTACTTC. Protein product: CASSEGLAESLETQYF. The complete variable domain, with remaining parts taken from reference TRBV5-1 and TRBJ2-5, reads KAGVTQTPRYLIKTRGQQVTLSCSPISGHRSVSWYQQTPGQGLQFLFEYFSETQRNKGNFPGRFSGRQFSNSRSEMNVSTLELGDSALYLCASSEGLAESLETQYFGPGTRLLVL.